This TCR beta chain was sequenced for a study of blood T cell repertoires in COVID-19. On the study more broadly: Acute-phase and convalescent COVID-19 samples originated in the United States, Italy and Spain.

The CDR3 consists of 12 residues. Germline assignment: CDR1 SNHLY and CDR2 FYNNEI. Trimming pared 4 bases from V and 5 bases from J, leaving 5 bases between. The study recruited people aged 18 to 89 years across approximately 24 US areas. Participant-given clinical history determined each cohort assignment. Authors' data handling: Reference gene primer amplification yielded estimated nucleated cell counts. Clones were read by immunoSEQ multiplex PCR, and TCRdb kept only the in-frame ones, dropping some. V and J calls and clone size follow that table, whereas D and trimming were derived from the DNA. The profile shows roughly 61,000 clones, under 80% of them singletons.

The V and J genes are TRBV2 and TRBJ1-4; possible D gene TRBD1, 5 bases. The sample taken for sequencing was PBMCs or T cells enriched from blood (not recorded which). This receptor was identified in a woman aged 60-75 years who had been exposed to COVID-19. CDR3 sequence: CASSGQNEKLFF. The DNA for the CDR3 is TGTGCCAGCAGTGGACAGAATGAAAAACTGTTTTTT.